This T cell receptor beta chain was sequenced during a study of T-cell reconstitution after alpha-beta-depleted transplantation in children. General observations from the study: Expanded graft clones, several hundred of them, were reportedly the source of alpha-beta T cells about two months after transplant. It was newly produced T cells that mostly accounted for T-cell counts and diversity one year after transplant. The origin of high day-60 TCRbeta diversity in some patients lay in surviving recipient T cells and thymic progenitors.

A TCRbeta library incorporating unique molecular identifiers was prepared. Each CDR3 protein is one row after TCRdb ran MiXCR on the PCR reads. The sample includes approximately 350,000 distinct CDR3 sequences, 15% to 20% of them seen just once. A word on this clonotype: The antigen is undetermined.

Germline assignment: CDR1 DFQATT and CDR2 SNEGSKA (reference sequence). This CDR3 has 15 amino acids. V shed 3 bases and J shed 4 bases, with 16 bases lying between them. V is TRBV20-1 and J is TRBJ2-1; D may be TRBD2 (6 bases). The source was PBMCs, mostly from graft donor cells, collected 360 days after TCRalphabeta/CD19-depleted stem cell transplant. This TCR was recovered from a male patient aged 2-15 years who had a stem cell transplant for acute lymphoblastic leukemia, so the T cells may come from the graft donor. Here the CDR3 reads CSARGGLVPYNEQFF. The CDR3 coding sequence is TGCAGTGCTAGGGGGGGACTTGTTCCTTACAATGAGCAGTTCTTC.